The rows below give T cell receptor beta chains drawn from one sample of a study of blood T cell repertoires in COVID-19. This table comes from immunoSEQ multiplex PCR, and its TCRdb copy is limited to in-frame clones, with some not included. The table has over 100,000 clones, around 87% seen once. Sequencing was performed on peripheral blood. The receptors shown here come from a man aged 50 to 60 with acute or convalescent COVID-19. Each CDR3 is given with its conserved first and last residue. Each record gives: V gene, D gene, J gene, CDR3 protein, CDR3 DNA. The D gene is left open where the match is weak.

v_gene: TRBV7-9
d_gene: -
j_gene: TRBJ2-7
CDR3aa: CASSLDRDTYEQYF
CDR3nt: TGTGCCAGCAGCCTAGACCGGGACACTTACGAGCAGTACTTC

v_gene: TRBV11-2
d_gene: TRBD2
j_gene: TRBJ2-1
CDR3aa: CASSLGLAAYNEQFF
CDR3nt: TGTGCCAGCAGCTTAGGACTAGCGGCCTACAATGAGCAGTTCTTC

v_gene: TRBV2
d_gene: -
j_gene: TRBJ2-6
CDR3aa: CASTPSGANVLTF
CDR3nt: TGTGCCAGCACTCCCTCTGGGGCCAACGTCCTGACTTTC

v_gene: TRBV18
d_gene: TRBD2
j_gene: TRBJ2-1
CDR3aa: CASSPLGLAGGNEQFF
CDR3nt: TGTGCCAGCTCACCACTTGGCCTAGCGGGAGGGAATGAGCAGTTCTTC

v_gene: TRBV5-4
d_gene: -
j_gene: TRBJ2-5
CDR3aa: CASSLLGRGRETQYF
CDR3nt: TGTGCCAGCAGCTTGTTAGGCAGGGGACGAGAGACCCAGTACTTC

v_gene: TRBV11-3
d_gene: TRBD1
j_gene: TRBJ2-1
CDR3aa: CASSPRGQGANNEQFF
CDR3nt: TGTGCCAGCAGCCCCAGAGGGCAGGGGGCAAATAATGAGCAGTTCTTC

v_gene: TRBV24-1
d_gene: -
j_gene: TRBJ1-3
CDR3aa: CATSDGRDSGNTIYF
CDR3nt: TGTGCCACCAGTGATGGACGGGACTCTGGAAACACCATATATTTT

v_gene: TRBV28
d_gene: TRBD1
j_gene: TRBJ1-2
CDR3aa: CASREQGTYGYTF
CDR3nt: TGTGCCAGCAGAGAACAGGGGACGTATGGCTACACCTTC

v_gene: TRBV5-1
d_gene: -
j_gene: TRBJ2-2
CDR3aa: CASSSTSNTGELFF
CDR3nt: TGCGCCAGCAGCTCAACATCGAACACCGGGGAGCTGTTTTTT

v_gene: TRBV7-2
d_gene: TRBD2
j_gene: TRBJ2-7
CDR3aa: CASSLRGLALHEQYF
CDR3nt: TGTGCCAGCAGCTTGCGGGGACTAGCTCTTCACGAGCAGTACTTC

v_gene: TRBV5-1
d_gene: TRBD2
j_gene: TRBJ2-2
CDR3aa: CASSLLGLADYTGELFF
CDR3nt: TGCGCCAGCAGCTTGCTCGGACTAGCGGACTACACCGGGGAGCTGTTTTTT

v_gene: TRBV3-1/TRBV3-2
d_gene: TRBD2
j_gene: TRBJ2-1
CDR3aa: CASSRLAGRSSYNEQFF
CDR3nt: TGTGCCAGCAGCCGCCTAGCGGGTCGGAGCTCCTACAATGAGCAGTTCTTC